One and the same sample provided the 20 T cell receptor beta chains below, sequenced in a study of T cell repertoires and HLA-DP antigens. Sequenced by immunoSEQ multiplex PCR; TCRdb stores in-frame clones only, minus some. The repertoire consists of about 73,000 clones, with around 80% occurring once and the leading ten covering roughly 1.4%. The antigens of these receptors remain unknown. Sequenced sample: CD4+ T cells from PBMCs. The receptors shown here come from a man aged 55 to 70 in good health and CMV-seronegative.

The rearrangement uses TRBV5-1 and TRBJ2-1; 9 bases fit TRBD2. The V and J ends lost 4 bases and 6 bases, in that order; junction bases with no gene match: 14. The germline V gene has CDR1 SGHRS and CDR2 YFSETQ. CDR3 length equals 17 residues. The CDR3: CASSLDSTLAGSNEQFF. Here the CDR3 DNA reads TGCGCCAGCAGCCTAGACAGCACCCTAGCGGGAAGCAATGAGCAGTTCTTC.

CDR3 in amino acids: CASSRKWGADQGSGNTIYF. CDR3 nucleotide sequence: TGCGCCAGCAGCCGAAAATGGGGGGCGGATCAGGGCTCTGGAAACACCATATATTTT. The chain recombines TRBV4-3 with TRBJ1-3, with a weak D call TRBD1 (6 bases). V was cut by 4 bases and J by 0 bases, with 22 bases left in between. The CDR3 is 19 amino acids. Germline V gene data show CDR1 as LGHNA and CDR2 as YSLEER.

V is TRBV28 and J is TRBJ2-2; TRBD1 aligns across 9 bases. Germline values: CDR1 MDHEN, CDR2 SYDVKM. The CDR3 covers 15 residues. V was clipped by 5 bases and J by 2 bases; unmatched bases: 3. The chain's CDR3 is CASSPGQGNTGELFF. The CDR3 DNA reads as TGTGCCAGCAGTCCGGGACAGGGCAACACCGGGGAGCTGTTTTTT.

The genes are TRBV7-9 and TRBJ2-1; D may be TRBD1 or TRBD2 (5 bases each). V was cut by 6 bases and J by 6 bases, with 15 bases left in between. Per germline, CDR1 SEHNR and CDR2 FQNEAQ (reference sequence). The CDR3 runs to 14 residues. CDR3: CASSLLWGSNEQFF. DNA for the CDR3: TGTGCCAGCAGTCTACTTTGGGGGAGCAATGAGCAGTTCTTC. The full variable domain, rest sourced from reference TRBV7-9 and TRBJ2-1, is DTGVSQNPRHKITKRGQNVTFRCDPISEHNRLYWYRQTLGQGPEFLTYFQNEAQLEKSRLLSDRFSAERPKGSFSTLEIQRTEQGDSAMYLCASSLLWGSNEQFFGPGTRLTVL.

The gene calls are TRBV7-2 and TRBJ2-3; D not certain. Germline V gene lookup returns CDR1 SGHTA and CDR2 FQGNSA. Trimming cost V 0 bases and J 5 bases, with 12 bases left between them. The CDR3 contains 15 residues. The CDR3 here is CASSLAQWEVDTQYF. CDR3 in DNA: TGTGCCAGCAGCTTAGCGCAATGGGAAGTAGATACGCAGTATTTT.

The V call is TRBV5-4, the J call TRBJ2-1; 8 bases match TRBD2. V trimming: 5 bases; J trimming: 3 bases; junction bases outside the gene matches: 10. Germline lookup yields CDR1 SGHNT and CDR2 YYREEE (reference sequence). There are 16 residues in the CDR3. The DNA for the CDR3 is TGTGCCAGCAGTTCAGAGCCAGCGGGAGTCTACAATGAGCAGTTCTTC. This codes for CASSSEPAGVYNEQFF.

The table lists this clone with a count of one. This CDR3 reads CASAGGGPLWSNQPQHF. The DNA for the CDR3 is TGTGCCAGCGCCGGGGGGGGTCCCCTGTGGAGCAATCAGCCCCAGCATTTT. The rearrangement uses TRBV14 and TRBJ1-5; tentatively, D is TRBD1 (5 bases). The germline V gene encodes CDR1 SGHDN and CDR2 FVKESK. This CDR3 has 17 residues. V shed 8 bases and J shed 1 base, with 21 bases lying between them.

The chain has TRBV10-2 and TRBJ1-4; D is unresolved. V was clipped by 4 bases and J by 6 bases, with 12 bases between them. The CDR3 totals 14 residues. CDR1 and CDR2 (germline): WSHSY, SAAADI. The CDR3 coding sequence is TGCGCCAGCAGTGCAAACCGGAGGGATGAAAAACTGTTTTTT. Its translation: CASSANRRDEKLFF.

The sample holds a few counts of this clone. The chain combines TRBV7-3 with TRBJ2-1, with 15 nucleotides matching TRBD2. Losses at the gene ends were 5 bases for V and 7 bases for J; bases not matched to a gene: 9. The CDR3 extends over 17 amino acids. From germline, CDR1 is SGHTA and CDR2 FQGTGA. This CDR3 reads CASSPTRTSGRGNEQFF. Written as DNA, the CDR3 is TGTGCCAGCAGCCCAACTCGGACTAGCGGGAGGGGTAATGAGCAGTTCTTC.

This chain connects TRBV9 to TRBJ1-2, with 8 bases identical to TRBD1. The CDR3 length is 17 residues. J gave up 0 bases and V 3 bases, and 10 bases lay outside the gene matches. Germline V gives CDR1 SGDLS, CDR2 YYNGEE. This CDR3 reads CASSEWTGTGANYGYTF. The CDR3, as DNA: TGTGCCAGCAGCGAATGGACCGGGACAGGTGCTAACTATGGCTACACCTTC.

The V gene is TRBV2, the J gene TRBJ1-1; D remains unclear. Between the trimmed V and J ends, which lost 1 base and 8 bases, there was a span of 5 bases. The CDR3 runs to 11 residues. Germline V gives CDR1 SNHLY, CDR2 FYNNEI. The CDR3 here is CASSEVLEAFF. The DNA of the CDR3 is TGTGCCAGCAGTGAAGTACTAGAAGCTTTCTTT.

The chain links TRBV2 to TRBJ1-1, with D perhaps matching TRBD1 (5 bases). Trimming left V 3 bases short and J 10 bases short, with 15 bases between. This CDR3 has 13 amino acids. From germline, CDR1 is SNHLY and CDR2 FYNNEI. The CDR3 nucleotides are TGTGCCAGCAGTGATGTCGCAGGGTTTCTAGCTTTCTTT. Protein sequence: CASSDVAGFLAFF.

This chain uses TRBV2 with TRBJ2-5; 7 positions match TRBD2. With V trimmed by 5 bases and J by 5 bases, 5 bases remained unmatched. Germline CDR1 is SNHLY and CDR2 is FYNNEI. There are 13 residues in the CDR3. DNA of the CDR3: TGTGCCAGCAGTAGCGGGATGGGGGAGACCCAGTACTTC. Protein product: CASSSGMGETQYF.

The chain employs TRBV30 and TRBJ2-1, with no clear D. V was clipped by 1 base and J by 6 bases, with 7 bases between them. The germline CDR1 and CDR2 sequences are GTSNPN and SVGIG (reference sequence). The CDR3 is 12 amino acids. CDR3 region: CAWSGDTNEQFF. CDR3 bases: TGTGCCTGGAGTGGAGATACCAATGAGCAGTTCTTC.

The chain joins TRBV19 to TRBJ2-2, with a tentative D call TRBD1 (6 bases). The CDR3 has 15 amino acids. With 7 bases removed from V and 1 base from J, the gap between germline ends came to 13 bases. Germline V CDR1 and CDR2: LNHDA, SQIVND (reference sequence). This CDR3 is CASTPGHRNTGELFF. The CDR3 coding sequence is TGTGCCAGTACCCCGGGACACCGGAACACCGGGGAGCTGTTTTTT. Filled out from reference TRBV19 and TRBJ2-2, the complete variable domain reads DGGITQSPKYLFRKEGQNVTLSCEQNLNHDAMYWYRQDPGQGLRLIYYSQIVNDFQKGDIAEGYSVSREKKESFPLTVTSAQKNPTAFYLCASTPGHRNTGELFFGEGSRLTVL.

The chain joins TRBV11-3 to TRBJ1-1; 7 nucleotides align to TRBD1. The CDR3 contains 18 residues. J was trimmed by 0 bases and V by 1 base; bases with no gene match: 11. CDR1 is SGHNT and CDR2 is YENEEA in the germline V gene. In DNA form, the CDR3 reads TGTGCCAGCAGCTTAGTAGGCAGGGGGTACCAAATGAACACTGAAGCTTTCTTT. It yields the protein CASSLVGRGYQMNTEAFF.

This clone has just one count. The genes are TRBV5-1 and TRBJ2-3; a weak D match, TRBD2 (5 bases). Trimming took 4 bases from V and 1 from J, leaving 13 bases between them. The CDR3 contains 15 residues. From germline, CDR1 is SGHRS and CDR2 YFSETQ. The CDR3 region is CASSPEGARTDTQYF. DNA of the CDR3: TGCGCCAGCAGCCCCGAGGGCGCCCGCACAGATACGCAGTATTTT.

The CDR3 coding sequence is TGTGCCAGCAGCCCTTCCATCCTAGCGGCTAGCACAGATACGCAGTATTTT. This encodes CASSPSILAASTDTQYF. The rearrangement joins TRBV9 to TRBJ2-3; 7 nucleotides line up with TRBD2. The CDR3 is 17 residues long. V shed 4 bases and J 0 bases; nucleotides not matched to a gene: 11. Germline CDR1 reads SGDLS; CDR2 reads YYNGEE.

The chain couples TRBV19 to TRBJ2-5; D unclear. There are 15 residues in the CDR3. Trimming shortened V by 6 bases and J by 0 bases, and 14 bases separated the two germline ends. CDR1 is LNHDA and CDR2 is SQIVND in the germline V gene (reference sequence). The CDR3 nucleotides are TGTGCCAGTAGCGACATACCCCGGTACCAAGAGACCCAGTACTTC. Amino acid sequence: CASSDIPRYQETQYF.

J is TRBJ2-6 and V is TRBV27, with D unresolved. V was pared by 2 bases and J by 4 bases, with 9 bases between. The CDR3 is 15 residues long. CDR1 is MNHEY, CDR2 SMNVEV, per germline (reference sequence). CDR3 loop: CASSLHGAGANVLTF. CDR3 bases: TGTGCCAGCAGTTTACATGGTGCCGGGGCCAACGTCCTGACTTTC.